This T cell receptor (beta chain) was found in a study of blood T cell repertoires in COVID-19. Study-level information: Whether acute or convalescent, the COVID-19 samples came from the United States, Italy and Spain. T cells, B-cell-depleted T cells, or PBMCs provided the cDNA or gDNA that served as material.

Germline CDR1 KGHSH, CDR2 LQKENI. Between the trimmed V and J ends, which lost 2 bases and 4 bases, there was a span of 6 bases. The CDR3 contains 13 residues. Source study methods: Amplified reference gene primers provided the basis for estimating nucleated cell counts. Only in-frame clones appear in the TCRdb table, and some are missing; sequencing was by immunoSEQ multiplex PCR. D and trimming were read from the DNA, whereas the V and J calls and clone size are those reported in that table. The sample includes 200,000 or so clones, about 88% seen only once; the top ten take 1.9%. Sequencing input: peripheral blood. The chain uses TRBV18 and TRBJ1-5; D is undetermined. This receptor was identified in a man aged 35-49 years with active or convalescent COVID-19. The CDR3 nucleotides read TGTGCCAGCTCACCAGGGCTGAATCAGCCCCAGCATTTT. Its protein is CASSPGLNQPQHF.